Sequencing of this T cell receptor (beta chain) was carried out in a study of beta chain features in type 1 diabetes. There was one heparinised blood draw per donor, averaging about 110 mL. Sorted CD4+ subsets: naive, central memory, regulatory, stem cell-like memory (CD45RO/CCR7/CD25/CD127/CD95/CD27 panel). Expressed TCRB transcripts were sequenced because the entire RNA isolate underwent reverse transcription. TCRdb's copy holds only in-frame clones and misses some; the assay was immunoSEQ multiplex PCR. The sample comprises around 250,000 clones, approximately 25% of which are singletons, and more than 0.009% rests with the top ten. This clone was found a few times. Its antigen is unknown. Trimming removed 7 bases from V and 2 bases from J, with 19 bases in between. CDR3 length: 15 amino acids. CDR1 is SQVTM, CDR2 ANQGSEA, per germline. Study-level findings and limits: Moderate yet significant TCRB CDR3 shortening was seen in Type 1 diabetes patients in all four CD4+ subsets. Because the template was cDNA, high-expressing cells might be over-represented. TCRB repertoires of naive, central memory and Treg cells appeared more similar among patients than among healthy donors.

Material for sequencing was naive CD4+ T cells from blood. The TCR comes from a young woman with type 1 diabetes. V gene TRBV29-1 combines with J gene TRBJ2-3; weak D call: TRBD2 (6 bases). CDR3: CSGIGVAAVTDTQYF. CDR3 nucleotides: TGCAGCGGGATAGGCGTAGCGGCAGTCACAGATACGCAGTATTTT.